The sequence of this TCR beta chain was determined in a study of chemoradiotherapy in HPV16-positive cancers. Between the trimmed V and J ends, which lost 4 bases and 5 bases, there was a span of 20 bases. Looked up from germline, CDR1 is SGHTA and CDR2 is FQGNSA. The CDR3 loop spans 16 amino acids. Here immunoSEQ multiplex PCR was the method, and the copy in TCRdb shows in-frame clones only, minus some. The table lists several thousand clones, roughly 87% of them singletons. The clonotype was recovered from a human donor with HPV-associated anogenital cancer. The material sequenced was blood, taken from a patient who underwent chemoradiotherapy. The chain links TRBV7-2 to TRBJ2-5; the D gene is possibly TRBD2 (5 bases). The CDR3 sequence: CASSSTGTRVGETQYF. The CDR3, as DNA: TGTGCCAGCAGCTCGACCGGTACTAGGGTTGGCGAGACCCAGTACTTC.